One and the same sample provided the 4 T cell receptor beta chains below, sequenced in a study of cytomegalovirus exposure and HLA in healthy donors. The PCR ran on 60 Vbeta and 13 Jbeta primers. Clones were read by immunoSEQ multiplex PCR, and TCRdb kept only the in-frame ones, dropping some. The table records roughly 180,000 clones, 78% of them present only once. Sample: PBMCs. The receptors derive from a woman between 25 and 40 years old in good health and CMV-seropositive.

This clone was seen only a few times. The rearrangement uses TRBV6-5 and TRBJ1-1; the D gene is possibly TRBD1 (6 bases). This CDR3 region has 13 residues. In germline, CDR1 is MNHEY, CDR2 SVGAGI. Trimming took 6 bases from V and 3 from J, leaving 11 bases between them. The CDR3 DNA follows: TGTGCCAGCAGGCGGGGGGCGGACACTGAAGCTTTCTTT. Amino acid sequence: CASRRGADTEAFF.

The chain combines TRBV4-3 with TRBJ1-1, with 9 bases matching TRBD1. Germline V gene sequence: CDR1 LGHNA, CDR2 YSLEER. V lost 1 base, J lost 4 bases, and 7 bases stayed unmatched. This CDR3 is built from 16 residues. CDR3 residues: CASSQGTGELSTEAFF. CDR3 nucleotide sequence: TGCGCCAGCAGCCAAGGGACAGGGGAATTGAGCACTGAAGCTTTCTTT.

This chain links TRBV7-8 with TRBJ1-2, with D possibly matching TRBD1 (6 bases). The germline CDR1 and CDR2 sequences are SGHVS and FQNEAQ. The CDR3 extends over 13 amino acids. V dropped 6 bases and J dropped 2 bases, with 10 bases sitting between them. CDR3 region: CASSSTGNYGYTF. The CDR3 DNA is TGTGCCAGCAGTTCAACAGGGAACTATGGCTACACCTTC.

The chain links TRBV27 to TRBJ2-3, with unresolved D. Germline V gene lookup returns CDR1 MNHEY and CDR2 SMNVEV (reference sequence). CDR3 length equals 17 residues. Trimming cost V 3 bases and J 0 bases, with 16 bases left between them. The CDR3 is CASSFFTSASSTDTQYF. CDR3 coding DNA: TGTGCCAGCAGTTTCTTTACGAGCGCGTCTAGCACAGATACGCAGTATTTT.